Below, 20 T cell receptor beta chains from the same sample are listed, as sequenced in a study of blood T cell repertoires in COVID-19. Produced via immunoSEQ multiplex PCR; TCRdb's table is partial and in-frame only. The sample yields 220,000 or so clones, around 83% seen once. The sample consisted of PBMCs or T cells enriched from blood (not recorded which). The source of these receptors is a woman between 40 and 50 years old who had recovered from COVID-19.

The J gene is TRBJ1-1, the V gene TRBV12-3 or TRBV12-4; D might be TRBD1 (5 bases). This CDR3 is built from 13 residues. Trimming took off 1 base at V and 5 bases at J, with 8 bases between the two ends. CDR3 bases: TGTGCCAGCAGTTTAGGGGGGGAGACTGAAGCTTTCTTT. Protein sequence: CASSLGGETEAFF.

The chain uses TRBV19 and TRBJ2-5; tentative D call: TRBD2 (6 bases). CDR3 size: 13 residues. The germline V gene encodes CDR1 LNHDA and CDR2 SQIVND (reference sequence). V shed 4 bases and J shed 4 bases, with 10 bases lying between them. The CDR3: CASSNQGGETQYF. For the CDR3, the DNA is TGTGCCAGTAGTAATCAGGGAGGAGAGACCCAGTACTTC.

V is TRBV19 and J is TRBJ1-5; no clear D gene. The germline CDR1 and CDR2 sequences are LNHDA and SQIVND (reference sequence). The CDR3 spans 14 residues. The V end was cut by 7 bases, the J end by 9 bases, with 19 bases between. CDR3 residues: CASTVDGMNMPQHF. The CDR3 DNA sequence: TGTGCCAGTACCGTGGACGGGATGAACATGCCCCAGCATTTT.

Written as DNA, the CDR3 is TGTGCCAGCAGCTTAGGGGGACTCTCCTTGGGCACCGGGGAGCTGTTTTTT. Amino acids: CASSLGGLSLGTGELFF. V usage is TRBV7-7 and J usage is TRBJ2-2, with D perhaps matching TRBD2 (6 bases). CDR3 length equals 17 residues. Trimming left V 1 base short and J 4 bases short, with 16 bases between. Germline V gene data show CDR1 as SSHAT and CDR2 as FNYEAQ (reference sequence). The full variable domain, with the rest looked up from reference TRBV7-7 and TRBJ2-2, is GAGVSQSPRYKVTKRGQDVTLRCDPISSHATLYWYQQALGQGPEFLTYFNYEAQPDKSGLPSDRFSAERPEGSISTLTIQRTEQRDSAMYRCASSLGGLSLGTGELFFGEGSRLTVL.

The rearrangement joins TRBV10-3 to TRBJ2-3; the match to TRBD1 covers 9 bases. Germline values: CDR1 ENHRY, CDR2 SYGVKD. CDR3 length: 14 residues. Trimming cost V 4 bases and J 7 bases; bases outside gene matches: 6. CDR3 nucleotide sequence: TGTGCCATCAGTGGGGACAGGGCTCCCTATACGCAGTATTTT. As protein: CAISGDRAPYTQYF.

The chain is built from TRBV19 and TRBJ2-4; 8 positions agree with TRBD1. CDR3 length: 16 amino acids. The trim removed 3 bases at V and 3 bases at J, leaving 7 bases unmatched. CDR1 is LNHDA, CDR2 SQIVND, per germline (reference sequence). CDR3 sequence reads: CASSMGGQVGKNIQYF. The DNA of the CDR3 is TGTGCCAGTAGTATGGGGGGACAGGTTGGCAAAAACATTCAGTACTTC.

This clone was counted a few times. As DNA, the CDR3 is TGTGCCACCAGTGATTCGCTAGCGGGGAACTACAATGAGCAGTTCTTC. Translation gives CATSDSLAGNYNEQFF. The chain joins TRBV24-1 to TRBJ2-1, with 9 bases identical to TRBD2. J was trimmed by 3 bases and V by 2 bases; bases with no gene match: 4. CDR3 size: 16 residues. Germline CDR1 is KGHDR and CDR2 is SFDVKD.

This sequence joins TRBV6-2 or TRBV6-3 and TRBJ2-1; tentative D call: TRBD2 (5 bases). Germline V gene sequence: CDR1 MNHEY, CDR2 SVGEGT. The CDR3 runs 17 residues. V was trimmed by 2 bases and J by 5 bases, leaving 19 bases between them. This CDR3 reads CASSYPRGLSLDNEQFF. CDR3 in DNA: TGTGCCAGCAGTTACCCCCGGGGTCTCTCGTTGGACAATGAGCAGTTCTTC.

This clone was detected only a few times. J is TRBJ2-1 and V is TRBV9; TRBD2 matches at 7 bases. The V gene's germline CDR1 is SGDLS and CDR2 YYNGEE. The V gene end was trimmed by 1 base and the J gene end by 0 bases; junction bases not matched to a gene: 10. The CDR3 sequence is 18 residues long. Written as DNA, the CDR3 is TGTGCCAGCAGCGTACAGGGTCTAGCGGAGAGCTCCTACAATGAGCAGTTCTTC. This encodes CASSVQGLAESSYNEQFF.

V and J are TRBV6-1 and TRBJ2-5; possible D gene TRBD2, 5 bases. Germline V lookup: CDR1 MNHNS, CDR2 SASEGT. The CDR3 runs 14 residues. Trimming cost V 0 bases and J 4 bases, with 9 bases left between them. The CDR3 loop is CASSEATRRETQYF. The CDR3 region has the DNA TGTGCCAGCAGTGAAGCAACTAGACGAGAGACCCAGTACTTC.

The chain recombines TRBV18 with TRBJ1-1, with D possibly being TRBD1 (5 bases). Germline CDR1 reads KGHSH; CDR2 reads LQKENI. This CDR3 has 13 amino acids. V lost 6 bases, J lost 6 bases, and 14 bases lay in between. CDR3 loop: CASSPDTDAEAFF. CDR3 DNA: TGTGCCAGCTCCCCGGACACCGACGCTGAAGCTTTCTTT.

The V and J genes are TRBV24-1 and TRBJ2-1; 14 bases map to TRBD2. From germline, CDR1 is KGHDR and CDR2 SFDVKD. The CDR3 extends over 16 amino acids. V was pared by 2 bases and J by 8 bases, with 4 bases of the junction left unmatched. The CDR3 loop is CATSDWGGLAGDEQFF. The CDR3 DNA is TGTGCCACCAGTGATTGGGGGGGACTAGCGGGAGATGAGCAGTTCTTC.

The rearrangement links TRBV11-3 to TRBJ2-5, with D possibly being TRBD2 (6 bases). The germline gives CDR1 SGHNT, CDR2 YENEEA. The CDR3 consists of 14 residues. V dropped 5 bases and J dropped 5 bases, with 15 bases sitting between them. The CDR3 sequence: CASSEGAGFETQYF. The CDR3 bases are TGTGCCAGCAGCGAAGGGGCGGGATTTGAGACCCAGTACTTC.

The chain joins TRBV24-1 to TRBJ2-1; weak D call: TRBD1 (6 bases). V was trimmed by 3 bases and J by 3 bases, leaving 20 bases between them. CDR3 length: 18 residues. Germline values: CDR1 KGHDR, CDR2 SFDVKD. CDR3 region: CATSDPAPGRTVYNEQFF. Written as DNA, the CDR3 is TGTGCCACCAGTGATCCCGCCCCCGGACGGACAGTCTACAATGAGCAGTTCTTC.

The rearrangement joins TRBV5-1 to TRBJ2-5; 12 bases agree with TRBD2. Losses at the gene ends were 0 bases for V and 0 bases for J; bases not matched to a gene: 15. The germline gives CDR1 SGHRS, CDR2 YFSETQ. CDR3 length: 21 residues. CDR3 amino acids: CASSLALLAGGSGEYQETQYF. The CDR3 coding sequence is TGCGCCAGCAGCTTGGCCTTACTAGCGGGAGGCTCCGGGGAGTACCAAGAGACCCAGTACTTC.

The chain combines TRBV18 with TRBJ2-1; tentative D call: TRBD2 (6 bases). The germline V and J ends were trimmed by 2 bases and 5 bases, with 13 bases remaining between them. There are 15 residues in the CDR3. From germline, CDR1 is KGHSH and CDR2 LQKENI. This CDR3 reads CASSPTGGTNNEQFF. The DNA of the CDR3 is TGTGCCAGCTCACCAACCGGAGGGACCAACAATGAGCAGTTCTTC.

The chain employs TRBV10-3 and TRBJ1-2, with 8 bases matching TRBD1. Germline V lookup: CDR1 ENHRY, CDR2 SYGVKD. Trimming removed 10 bases from V and 4 bases from J; junction bases left unmatched: 8. The CDR3 has 13 amino acids. The CDR3, as DNA: TGTGCCACGACGGAGACAGGGGTCTATGGCTACACCTTC. This codes for CATTETGVYGYTF.

The chain has TRBV12-2 and TRBJ1-2; the D segment call TRBD1 is taken from the table without a DNA check. TRBV12-2 is marked as a pseudogene. CDR3 length: 11 amino acids. In DNA, the CDR3 is TGTGCAAGCAGACAGGGCAGTGGCTACACCTTC. It encodes CASRQGSGYTF.

This chain uses TRBV30 with TRBJ1-6, with a weak D call TRBD1 (6 bases). This CDR3 spans 16 amino acids. V was shortened by 1 base and J by 2 bases, with 12 bases between the two germline ends. The germline CDR1 and CDR2 sequences are GTSNPN and SVGIG (reference sequence). The CDR3 sequence: CAWSDPDRPYNSPLHF. The CDR3 region has the DNA TGTGCCTGGAGTGACCCCGACAGGCCCTATAATTCACCCCTCCACTTT.

This clone was detected once. V is TRBV4-1 and J is TRBJ1-2; D is unresolved. Germline CDR1 reads MGHRA; CDR2 reads YSYEKL. This CDR3 has 12 residues. V was cut by 0 bases and J by 9 bases, with 8 bases left in between. CDR3 nucleotide sequence: TGCGCCAGCAGCCAAGATGCGGTGAGCTACACCTTC. Translating it yields CASSQDAVSYTF.